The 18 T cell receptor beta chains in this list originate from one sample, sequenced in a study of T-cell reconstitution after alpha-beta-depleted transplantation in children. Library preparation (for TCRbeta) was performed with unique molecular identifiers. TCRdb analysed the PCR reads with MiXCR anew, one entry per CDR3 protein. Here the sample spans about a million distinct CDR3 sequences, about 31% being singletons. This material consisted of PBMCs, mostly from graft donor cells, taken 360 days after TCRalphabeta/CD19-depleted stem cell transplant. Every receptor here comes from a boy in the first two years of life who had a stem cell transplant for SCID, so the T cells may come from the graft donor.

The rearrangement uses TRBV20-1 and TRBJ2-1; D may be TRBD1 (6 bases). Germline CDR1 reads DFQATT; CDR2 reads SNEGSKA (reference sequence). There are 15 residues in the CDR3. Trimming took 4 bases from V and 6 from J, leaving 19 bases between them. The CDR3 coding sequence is TGCAGTGCTACGCGGACAGCGAGGAATAGCAATGAGCAGTTCTTC. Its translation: CSATRTARNSNEQFF.

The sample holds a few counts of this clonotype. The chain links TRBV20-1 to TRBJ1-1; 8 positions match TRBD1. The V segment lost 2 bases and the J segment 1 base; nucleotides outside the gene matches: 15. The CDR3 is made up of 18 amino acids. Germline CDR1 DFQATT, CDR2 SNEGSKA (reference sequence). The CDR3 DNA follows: TGCAGTGCTAGACCACCGCTCCGGGACAGGTTTTCGAACACTGAAGCTTTCTTT. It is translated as CSARPPLRDRFSNTEAFF.

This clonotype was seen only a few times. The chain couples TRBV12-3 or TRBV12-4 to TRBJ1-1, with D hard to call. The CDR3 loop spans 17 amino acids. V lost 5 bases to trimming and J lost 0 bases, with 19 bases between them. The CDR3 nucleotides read TGTGCCAGCAGTCCCTTAGAGGCAGCGCCTATGAACACTGAAGCTTTCTTT. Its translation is CASSPLEAAPMNTEAFF.

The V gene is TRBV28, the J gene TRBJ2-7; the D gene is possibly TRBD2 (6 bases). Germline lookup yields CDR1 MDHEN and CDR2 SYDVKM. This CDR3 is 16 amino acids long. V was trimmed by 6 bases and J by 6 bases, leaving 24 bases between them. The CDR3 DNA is TGTGCCAGCAGGACCCCTAGCGCTTCCCCTCGGGGCGAGCAGTACTTC. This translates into CASRTPSASPRGEQYF.

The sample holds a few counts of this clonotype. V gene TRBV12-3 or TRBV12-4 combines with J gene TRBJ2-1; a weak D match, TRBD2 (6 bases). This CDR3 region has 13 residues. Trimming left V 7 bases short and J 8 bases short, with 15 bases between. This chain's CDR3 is CASKPGEGDEQFF. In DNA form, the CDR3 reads TGTGCCAGCAAGCCGGGAGAAGGGGATGAGCAGTTCTTC.

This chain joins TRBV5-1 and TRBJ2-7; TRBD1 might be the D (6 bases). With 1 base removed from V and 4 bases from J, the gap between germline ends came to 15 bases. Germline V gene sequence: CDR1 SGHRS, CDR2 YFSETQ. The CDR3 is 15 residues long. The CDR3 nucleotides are TGCGCCAGCAGCTTGTGGCCAGGGGATCTTTACGAGCAGTACTTC. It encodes CASSLWPGDLYEQYF.

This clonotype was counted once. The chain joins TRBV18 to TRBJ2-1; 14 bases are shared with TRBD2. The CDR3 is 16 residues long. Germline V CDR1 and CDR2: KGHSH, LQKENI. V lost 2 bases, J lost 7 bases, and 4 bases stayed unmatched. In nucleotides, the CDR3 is TGTGCCAGCTCACCAGGGGGACTAGCGGGAGTTAATGAGCAGTTCTTC. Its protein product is CASSPGGLAGVNEQFF.

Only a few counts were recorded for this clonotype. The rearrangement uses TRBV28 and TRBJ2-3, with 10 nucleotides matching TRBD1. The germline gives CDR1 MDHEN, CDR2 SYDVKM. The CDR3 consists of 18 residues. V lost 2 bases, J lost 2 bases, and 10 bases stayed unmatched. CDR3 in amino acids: CASSLPTTGQGFTDTQYF. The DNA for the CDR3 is TGTGCCAGCAGTTTACCTACAACGGGACAGGGGTTCACAGATACGCAGTATTTT.

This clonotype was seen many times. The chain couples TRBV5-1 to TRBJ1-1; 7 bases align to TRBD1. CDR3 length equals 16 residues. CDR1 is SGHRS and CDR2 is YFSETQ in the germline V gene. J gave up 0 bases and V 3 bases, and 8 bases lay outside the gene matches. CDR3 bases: TGCGCCAGCAGCTGGGCCGGGACAGCCCTGAACACTGAAGCTTTCTTT. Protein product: CASSWAGTALNTEAFF.

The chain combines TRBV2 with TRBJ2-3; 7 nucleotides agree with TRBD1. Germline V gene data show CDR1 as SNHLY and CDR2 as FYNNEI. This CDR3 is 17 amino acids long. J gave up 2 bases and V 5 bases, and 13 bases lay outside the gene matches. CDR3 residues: CASSTLRTGSLTDTQYF. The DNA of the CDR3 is TGTGCCAGCAGTACATTACGGACAGGATCTCTCACAGATACGCAGTATTTT. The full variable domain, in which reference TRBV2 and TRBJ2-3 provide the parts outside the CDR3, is EPEVTQTPSHQVTQMGQEVILRCVPISNHLYFYWYRQILGQKVEFLVSFYNNEISEKSEIFDDQFSVERPDGSNFTLKIRSTKLEDSAMYFCASSTLRTGSLTDTQYFGPGTRLTVL.

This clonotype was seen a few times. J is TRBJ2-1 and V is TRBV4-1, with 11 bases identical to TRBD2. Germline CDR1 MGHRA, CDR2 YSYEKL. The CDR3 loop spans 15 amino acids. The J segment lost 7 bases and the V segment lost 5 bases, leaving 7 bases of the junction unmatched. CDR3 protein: CASSKLAGVRNEQFF. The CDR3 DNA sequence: TGCGCCAGCAGCAAACTAGCGGGGGTTCGGAATGAGCAGTTCTTC.

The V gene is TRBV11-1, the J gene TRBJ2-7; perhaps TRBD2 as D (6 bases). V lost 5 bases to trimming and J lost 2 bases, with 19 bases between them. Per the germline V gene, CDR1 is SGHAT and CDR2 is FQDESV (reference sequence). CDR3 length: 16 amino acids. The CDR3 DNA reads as TGTGCCAGCAGCCAGAGGGCGGGGTATGGGACCTACGAGCAGTACTTC. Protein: CASSQRAGYGTYEQYF.

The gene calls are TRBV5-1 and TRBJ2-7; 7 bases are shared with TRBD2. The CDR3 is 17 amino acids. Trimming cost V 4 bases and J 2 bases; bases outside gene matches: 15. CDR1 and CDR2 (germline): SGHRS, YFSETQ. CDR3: CASSPRTQQGTTYEQYF. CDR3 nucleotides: TGCGCCAGCAGCCCCAGAACCCAGCAAGGGACTACCTACGAGCAGTACTTC.

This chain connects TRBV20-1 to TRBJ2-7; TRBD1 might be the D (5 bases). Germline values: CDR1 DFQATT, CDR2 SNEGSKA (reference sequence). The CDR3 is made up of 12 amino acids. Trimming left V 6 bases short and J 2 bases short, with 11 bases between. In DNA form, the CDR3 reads TGCAGTGCAACCTCAGGGACCTACGAGCAGTACTTC. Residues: CSATSGTYEQYF.

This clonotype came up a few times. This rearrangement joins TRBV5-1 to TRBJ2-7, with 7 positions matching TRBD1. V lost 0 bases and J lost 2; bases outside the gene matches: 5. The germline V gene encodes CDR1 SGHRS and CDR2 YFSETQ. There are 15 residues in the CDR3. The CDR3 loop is CASSLGGTVTYEQYF. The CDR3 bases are TGCGCCAGCAGCTTGGGGGGGACAGTGACCTACGAGCAGTACTTC.

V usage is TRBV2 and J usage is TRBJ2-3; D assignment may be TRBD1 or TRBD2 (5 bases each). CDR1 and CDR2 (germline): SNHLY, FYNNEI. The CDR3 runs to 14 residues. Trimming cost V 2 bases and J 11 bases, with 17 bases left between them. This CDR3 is CASSETGPVKKQYF. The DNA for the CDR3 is TGTGCCAGCAGTGAAACGGGGCCAGTTAAGAAGCAGTATTTT.

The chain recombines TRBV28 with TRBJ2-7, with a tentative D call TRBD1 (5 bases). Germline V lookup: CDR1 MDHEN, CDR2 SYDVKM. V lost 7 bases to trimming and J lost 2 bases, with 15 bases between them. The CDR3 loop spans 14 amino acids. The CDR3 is CASNPYRLAYEQYF. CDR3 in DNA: TGTGCCAGCAACCCCTACAGGCTAGCCTACGAGCAGTACTTC. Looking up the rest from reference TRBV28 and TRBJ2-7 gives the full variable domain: DVKVTQSSRYLVKRTGEKVFLECVQDMDHENMFWYRQDPGLGLRLIYFSYDVKMKEKGDIPEGYSVSREKKERFSLILESASTNQTSMYLCASNPYRLAYEQYFGPGTRLTVT.

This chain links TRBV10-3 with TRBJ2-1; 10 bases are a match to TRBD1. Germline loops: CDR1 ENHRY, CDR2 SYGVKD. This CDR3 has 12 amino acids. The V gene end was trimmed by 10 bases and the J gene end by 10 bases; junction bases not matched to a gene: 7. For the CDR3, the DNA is TGTGCCACCGGGACAGGGGAGTTAGAGCAGTTCTTC. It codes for CATGTGELEQFF.